The 20 T cell receptor beta chains presented below share a single source sample, sequenced in a study of blood T cell repertoires in COVID-19. TCRdb's table, derived via immunoSEQ multiplex PCR, lists solely in-frame clones and lacks some. The sample lists roughly 70,000 clones, 84% occurring once. The sequenced sample consisted of peripheral blood. The receptors were gathered from a human donor in a cohort sampled during active COVID-19.

The chain employs TRBV13 and TRBJ2-7; 8 positions match TRBD1. Germline V gives CDR1 PRHDT, CDR2 FYEKMQ (reference sequence). CDR3 length: 15 amino acids. The junction had 8 bases not matched to a gene; V was cut back by 0 bases and J by 7 bases. CDR3 amino acids: CASSLGTGVVKEQYF. The DNA of the CDR3 is TGTGCCAGCAGCTTAGGGACAGGGGTCGTGAAAGAGCAGTACTTC.

This clone was recorded a few times. The chain combines TRBV11-2 with TRBJ2-6; 12 positions agree with TRBD1. The V gene's germline CDR1 is SGHAT and CDR2 FQNNGV. V shed 5 bases, J shed 2 bases, and the junction held 4 bases outside the gene matches. The CDR3 is 17 amino acids. The CDR3 DNA reads as TGTGCCAGCAGCCCACGGGACAGGGGGCCTGGGGCCAACGTCCTGACTTTC. Residues: CASSPRDRGPGANVLTF.

This chain joins TRBV29-1 and TRBJ2-3, with 12 bases aligning to TRBD2. The V gene's germline CDR1 is SQVTM and CDR2 ANQGSEA. Trimming at V came to 1 base and at J to 7 bases, leaving 12 bases not matched to a gene. CDR3 size: 17 residues. CDR3 amino acids: CSVEGFLWTSGDHTQYF. The CDR3 nucleotides are TGCAGCGTTGAAGGGTTCCTATGGACTAGCGGGGACCATACGCAGTATTTT.

The CDR3 sequence: CAISERQGANTDTQYF. CDR3 nucleotides: TGTGCCATCAGTGAGAGACAGGGGGCGAACACAGATACGCAGTATTTT. This chain joins TRBV10-3 and TRBJ2-3, with 10 bases lining up with TRBD1. Germline V lookup: CDR1 ENHRY, CDR2 SYGVKD. CDR3 length equals 16 residues. J lost 2 bases, V lost 2 bases, and 4 bases had no gene match.

The rearrangement links TRBV10-3 to TRBJ2-4; a weak D match, TRBD1 (5 bases). This CDR3 comprises 14 residues. Germline loops: CDR1 ENHRY, CDR2 SYGVKD. V lost 5 bases, J lost 2 bases, and 10 bases lay in between. The CDR3 protein is CAISSGLPKNIQYF. CDR3 sequence (DNA): TGTGCCATCAGTTCAGGGTTGCCCAAAAACATTCAGTACTTC.

This chain links TRBV13 with TRBJ2-2, with TRBD2 matching over 8 bases. Trimming at V came to 5 bases and at J to 3 bases, leaving 2 bases not matched to a gene. Germline V gives CDR1 PRHDT, CDR2 FYEKMQ (reference sequence). This CDR3 is 14 amino acids long. The CDR3 protein is CASSQRGYTGELFF. CDR3 sequence (DNA): TGTGCCAGCAGCCAGCGGGGGTACACCGGGGAGCTGTTTTTT.

This clone was found once. V is TRBV10-3 and J is TRBJ1-1, with a tentative D call TRBD1 (6 bases). Per germline, CDR1 ENHRY and CDR2 SYGVKD. The length of the CDR3 is 17 residues. V was pared by 0 bases and J by 2 bases, with 16 bases between. The CDR3 nucleotides are TGTGCCATCAGTGAGTCTGGGGGGGCCACAAGTAACACTGAAGCTTTCTTT. Its translation: CAISESGGATSNTEAFF.

This chain connects TRBV4-2 to TRBJ2-1, with TRBD2 as a possible D gene (5 bases). V dropped 0 bases and J dropped 14 bases, with 17 bases sitting between them. The CDR3 totals 14 residues. Germline V gives CDR1 LGHNA, CDR2 YNFKEQ. CDR3 nucleotide sequence: TGTGCCAGCAGCCAAGATGGTGCAGCCGGAGGCAAGTTCTTC. Protein sequence: CASSQDGAAGGKFF.

This clone was counted between two and nine times. The V and J genes are TRBV5-8 and TRBJ1-5; 7 nucleotides align to TRBD1. V was clipped by 1 base and J by 5 bases; unmatched bases: 3. CDR3 length: 14 amino acids. CDR1 is SGHTS, CDR2 YDEGEE, per germline. In nucleotides, the CDR3 is TGTGCCAGCAGCTTGAGGACAGGTCATCAGCCCCAGCATTTT. It is translated as CASSLRTGHQPQHF. The full variable domain, its missing parts supplied by reference TRBV5-8 and TRBJ1-5, is EAGVTQSPTHLIKTRGQQATLRCSPISGHTSVYWYQQALGLGLQFLLWYDEGEERNRGNFPPRFSGRQFPNYSSELNVNALELEDSALYLCASSLRTGHQPQHFGDGTRLSIL.

The V and J genes are TRBV11-2 and TRBJ1-6; possibly TRBD1 for D (5 bases). The CDR3 consists of 17 residues. Per the germline V gene, CDR1 is SGHAT and CDR2 is FQNNGV. The V gene lost 0 bases and the J gene lost 7 bases, with 16 bases spanning the gap. The CDR3 DNA follows: TGTGCCAGCAGCTTAGAACCCCGGACATTTGGAAATTCACCCCTCCACTTT. Translated, it gives CASSLEPRTFGNSPLHF.

This clone was seen just once. The chain has TRBV6-2 or TRBV6-3 and TRBJ1-5; 11 bases match TRBD1. Germline V gene lookup returns CDR1 MNHEY and CDR2 SVGEGT. The V segment lost 0 bases and the J segment 7 bases; nucleotides outside the gene matches: 8. The CDR3 sequence is 17 residues long. Written as DNA, the CDR3 is TGTGCCAGCAGTTACTCCGGACAGGGGGCTTTAGGGCAGCCCCAGCATTTT. It codes for CASSYSGQGALGQPQHF.

The V gene is TRBV7-7, the J gene TRBJ2-4; 10 nucleotides line up with TRBD2. The CDR3 contains 15 residues. After removal of 8 bases from V and 4 bases from J, the junction contained 8 bases not matched to a gene. Per the germline V gene, CDR1 is SSHAT and CDR2 is FNYEAQ (reference sequence). For the CDR3, the DNA is TGTGCCAGCTTACATAGCGGGGGGTCGAAAAACATTCAGTACTTC. Translation gives CASLHSGGSKNIQYF. Drawing the rest from reference TRBV7-7 and TRBJ2-4, the complete variable domain is GAGVSQSPRYKVTKRGQDVTLRCDPISSHATLYWYQQALGQGPEFLTYFNYEAQPDKSGLPSDRFSAERPEGSISTLTIQRTEQRDSAMYRCASLHSGGSKNIQYFGAGTRLSVL.

This clone turned up a few times. This chain connects TRBV2 to TRBJ1-2; 10 positions agree with TRBD1. The CDR3 has 17 amino acids. Trimming took 3 bases from V and 3 from J; bases not matched to a gene: 10. Per the germline V gene, CDR1 is SNHLY and CDR2 is FYNNEI. CDR3 coding DNA: TGTGCCAGCAGTGAGGGGGACAGGGGTCTACGGGACTATGGCTACACCTTC. The encoded protein is CASSEGDRGLRDYGYTF.

The rearrangement links TRBV6-2 or TRBV6-3 to TRBJ1-2; 9 bases fit TRBD1. Trimming at V came to 2 bases and at J to 1 base, leaving 8 bases not matched to a gene. This CDR3 contains 17 residues. Germline values: CDR1 MNHEY, CDR2 SVGEGT. The CDR3 DNA follows: TGTGCCAGCAGTTACGTTCCCGGGACAGGGATTAACTATGGCTACACCTTC. Translated, it gives CASSYVPGTGINYGYTF.

This chain links TRBV13 with TRBJ2-5; TRBD2 matches 9 bases. There are 14 residues in the CDR3. V lost 7 bases to trimming and J lost 7 bases; unmatched junction nucleotides: 10. Germline loops: CDR1 PRHDT, CDR2 FYEKMQ (reference sequence). The CDR3 spells CASIQRGDPGTQYF. The CDR3 bases are TGTGCCAGCATCCAGCGGGGGGACCCGGGGACCCAGTACTTC.

The rearrangement joins TRBV29-1 to TRBJ1-5, with 7 bases identical to TRBD1. In germline, CDR1 is SQVTM, CDR2 ANQGSEA. V lost 7 bases to trimming and J lost 5 bases; unmatched junction nucleotides: 8. The CDR3 totals 13 residues. As DNA, the CDR3 is TGCAGCGCCCAGACAGGGATCGATCAGCCCCAGCATTTT. Amino acids: CSAQTGIDQPQHF.

The chain couples TRBV27 to TRBJ1-6; D not certain. In germline, CDR1 is MNHEY, CDR2 SMNVEV (reference sequence). Trimming cost V 2 bases and J 0 bases, with 11 bases left between them. The CDR3 extends over 17 amino acids. For the CDR3, the DNA is TGTGCCAGCAGTTTAGCCCTAGGGAGCTCCTATAATTCACCCCTCCACTTT. This translates into CASSLALGSSYNSPLHF.

This chain connects TRBV2 to TRBJ1-1; TRBD1 agrees at 7 bases. Per the germline V gene, CDR1 is SNHLY and CDR2 is FYNNEI. The length of the CDR3 is 13 residues. With V trimmed by 6 bases and J by 6 bases, 7 bases remained unmatched. This CDR3 reads CASRGTAHSEAFF. For the CDR3, the DNA is TGTGCCAGCAGGGGGACAGCACACTCTGAAGCTTTCTTT.

The chain has TRBV19 and TRBJ1-4; D might be TRBD1 (5 bases). The CDR3 covers 16 residues. Germline loops: CDR1 LNHDA, CDR2 SQIVND (reference sequence). V dropped 3 bases and J dropped 5 bases, with 16 bases sitting between them. DNA for the CDR3: TGTGCCAGTAGTATCTTCCGGACAAGCCTCAATGAAAAACTGTTTTTT. Its translation: CASSIFRTSLNEKLFF.

The rearrangement uses TRBV5-6 and TRBJ2-5; D is possibly TRBD2 (5 bases). The CDR3 is 15 residues long. Deletions cut 4 bases from V and 8 bases from J, with 21 bases between. The germline V gene has CDR1 SGHDT and CDR2 YYEEEE. The CDR3 sequence is CASSVIGSGGGTQYF. The CDR3, as DNA: TGTGCCAGCAGCGTCATCGGGTCGGGTGGAGGTACCCAGTACTTC.